What follows are 25 T cell receptor beta chains derived from one specimen sequenced in a study of vaccination effects on CD4 cells after COVID-19. On day 10 of culture, CD4+ T cells were separated out. Their target antigens are unknown. The data were produced by immunoSEQ multiplex PCR, yet TCRdb's version contains in-frame clones alone and is incomplete. The sample shows about 58,000 clones, more than 60% of them seen only once. Sample: CD4+ T cells from PBMCs cultured without peptide, taken before COVID-19 vaccination. These receptor sequences come from a human donor who received a COVID-19 vaccine.

Only a few counts were recorded for this clone. CDR3 in amino acids: CASSTRTGGTGELFF. CDR3 nucleotide sequence: TGTGCCAGCAGTACCCGGACAGGGGGGACCGGGGAGCTGTTTTTT. The chain links TRBV6-5 to TRBJ2-2; the match to TRBD1 covers 10 bases. Germline CDR1 is MNHEY and CDR2 is SVGAGI. After removal of 5 bases from V and 5 bases from J, the junction contained 5 bases not matched to a gene. The CDR3 contains 15 residues.

The V gene is TRBV7-7, the J gene TRBJ2-5; D unclear. Germline loops: CDR1 SSHAT, CDR2 FNYEAQ (reference sequence). The CDR3 consists of 14 residues. Trimming took off 0 bases at V and 3 bases at J, with 8 bases between the two ends. CDR3 nucleotides: TGTGCCAGCAGCTTAGCTGGGCCAAAAGAGACCCAGTACTTC. It specifies CASSLAGPKETQYF. Full variable domain (rest looked up from reference TRBV7-7 and TRBJ2-5): GAGVSQSPRYKVTKRGQDVTLRCDPISSHATLYWYQQALGQGPEFLTYFNYEAQPDKSGLPSDRFSAERPEGSISTLTIQRTEQRDSAMYRCASSLAGPKETQYFGPGTRLLVL.

The CDR3 DNA follows: TGTGCCAGCAGTGCAGGGGCGGGGGGGCCTCGAAGGGAGCAGTTCTTC. Translated, it gives CASSAGAGGPRREQFF. J is TRBJ2-1 and V is TRBV9, with TRBD2 identical over 9 bases. The CDR3 has 16 amino acids. The germline V gene has CDR1 SGDLS and CDR2 YYNGEE. The ends lost 5 bases at V and 10 bases at J; junction bases unmatched: 16.

CDR3 in amino acids: CASSAVGSPLHF. DNA for the CDR3: TGTGCCAGCAGTGCGGTAGGTTCACCCCTCCACTTT. The chain uses TRBV25-1 and TRBJ1-6; D is ambiguous. V lost 4 bases to trimming and J lost 9 bases, with 7 bases between them. Per the germline V gene, CDR1 is MGHDK and CDR2 is SYGVNS. This CDR3 is 12 amino acids long.

The chain carries TRBV18 and TRBJ2-1, with TRBD2 matching 16 bases. The CDR3 extends over 19 amino acids. Germline CDR1 KGHSH, CDR2 LQKENI. V shed 3 bases and J 1 base; nucleotides not matched to a gene: 6. As DNA, the CDR3 is TGTGCCAGCTCACCTACCGGGACTAGCGGGGGGGGATCCTACAATGAGCAGTTCTTC. It is translated as CASSPTGTSGGGSYNEQFF.

This sequence joins TRBV5-1 and TRBJ2-6, with 16 positions matching TRBD2. Trimming cost V 5 bases and J 2 bases; bases outside gene matches: 7. The CDR3 consists of 19 residues. Germline CDR1 and CDR2: SGHRS and YFSETQ. CDR3 in DNA: TGCGCCAGCAGTTATACCGGGACTAGCGGGGGGGCTGGGGCCAACGTCCTGACTTTC. Protein sequence: CASSYTGTSGGAGANVLTF.

The rearrangement links TRBV11-1 to TRBJ1-3; D is ambiguous. V dropped 5 bases and J dropped 1 base, with 9 bases sitting between them. There are 14 residues in the CDR3. The germline V gene encodes CDR1 SGHAT and CDR2 FQDESV (reference sequence). CDR3 region: CASSLDPSGNTIYF. As DNA, the CDR3 is TGTGCCAGCAGCCTCGATCCGTCTGGAAACACCATATATTTT.

The rearrangement joins TRBV2 to TRBJ2-6; possible D gene TRBD1, 6 bases. The CDR3 contains 16 residues. Trimming left V 5 bases short and J 1 base short, with 12 bases between. Germline CDR1 and CDR2: SNHLY and FYNNEI. The CDR3 bases are TGTGCCAGCAGTCTACAGGGTTGGTCTGGGGCCAACGTCCTGACTTTC. This encodes CASSLQGWSGANVLTF.

This sequence joins TRBV5-5 and TRBJ2-7; TRBD1 aligns across 7 bases. The germline CDR1 and CDR2 sequences are SGHKS and YYEKEE (reference sequence). CDR3 length: 13 amino acids. Trimming cost V 4 bases and J 3 bases; bases outside gene matches: 4. The CDR3 here is CASSRRDSYEQYV. CDR3 bases: TGTGCCAGCAGCCGACGGGACAGCTACGAGCAGTACGTC.

The chain has TRBV7-9 and TRBJ2-7, with D maybe TRBD1 (6 bases). The V and J ends lost 4 bases and 3 bases respectively, with 13 bases between them. This CDR3 contains 14 residues. Germline V lookup: CDR1 SEHNR, CDR2 FQNEAQ (reference sequence). This CDR3 is CASSWTVLNYEQYV. In DNA, the CDR3 is TGTGCCAGCAGCTGGACAGTATTGAACTACGAGCAGTACGTC.

The V and J genes are TRBV27 and TRBJ1-2; the D gene is possibly TRBD1 (6 bases). The CDR3 has 15 residues. V was clipped by 6 bases and J by 2 bases, with 16 bases between them. The germline V gene has CDR1 MNHEY and CDR2 SMNVEV (reference sequence). For the CDR3, the DNA is TGTGCCAGCAGCCCACGGACAGCGGGCAACTATGGCTACACCTTC. Its protein product is CASSPRTAGNYGYTF.

The V and J genes are TRBV19 and TRBJ1-1, with D perhaps matching TRBD1 (5 bases). This CDR3 has 12 amino acids. Trimming took off 3 bases at V and 10 bases at J, with 12 bases between the two ends. Per germline, CDR1 LNHDA and CDR2 SQIVND (reference sequence). CDR3 in amino acids: CASSIWGGAAFF. The CDR3 DNA is TGTGCCAGTAGTATTTGGGGCGGGGCAGCTTTCTTT.

The rearrangement links TRBV6-6 to TRBJ2-2; 13 bases are a match to TRBD2. Germline CDR1 MNHNY, CDR2 SVGAGI (reference sequence). The CDR3 is made up of 18 amino acids. The trim removed 5 bases at V and 1 base at J, leaving 7 bases unmatched. The CDR3 region is CASSRKLAGGMNTGELFF. Written as DNA, the CDR3 is TGTGCCAGCAGTCGGAAACTAGCGGGGGGGATGAACACCGGGGAGCTGTTTTTT.

The chain combines TRBV9 with TRBJ1-3, with D perhaps TRBD1 (5 bases). Germline-derived CDR1 and CDR2 are SGDLS and YYNGEE. The length of the CDR3 is 15 residues. The V and J ends lost 0 bases and 4 bases respectively, with 11 bases between them. The CDR3, as DNA: TGTGCCAGCAGCGTAGCTGGGGGAGACGGAAACACCATATATTTT. This codes for CASSVAGGDGNTIYF.

This sequence joins TRBV27 and TRBJ2-7; 11 bases are shared with TRBD2. Germline V gene lookup returns CDR1 MNHEY and CDR2 SMNVEV (reference sequence). This CDR3 contains 14 residues. After removal of 8 bases from V and 6 bases from J, the junction contained 9 bases not matched to a gene. The CDR3 nucleotides read TGTGCCAGCGCGTTAGCGGGGGGGCGTTTCGAGCAGTACGTC. Protein: CASALAGGRFEQYV.

The V gene is TRBV20-1, the J gene TRBJ1-1; D possibly corresponds to TRBD1 (5 bases). The CDR3 consists of 14 residues. Germline V gene data show CDR1 as DFQATT and CDR2 as SNEGSKA (reference sequence). Trimming removed 3 bases from V and 0 bases from J, with 11 bases in between. Here the CDR3 DNA reads TGCAGTGCTAGTGAGGGGACTCTGAACACTGAAGCTTTCTTT. It specifies CSASEGTLNTEAFF.

The CDR3 spells CATSDFRNYGYTF. The CDR3 bases are TGTGCCACCAGTGATTTCAGAAACTATGGCTACACCTTC. V usage is TRBV24-1 and J usage is TRBJ1-2; D gene uncertain. The CDR3 totals 13 residues. V dropped 1 base and J dropped 2 bases, with 4 bases sitting between them. The germline V gene encodes CDR1 KGHDR and CDR2 SFDVKD.

V is TRBV12-3 or TRBV12-4 and J is TRBJ2-3, with no clear D. V was trimmed by 5 bases and J by 2 bases, leaving 2 bases between them. CDR3 size: 11 residues. The CDR3 DNA follows: TGTGCCAGCAGTCACACAGATACGCAGTATTTT. Its protein product is CASSHTDTQYF.

A single count supports this clone. This chain joins TRBV19 and TRBJ1-1; tentatively, D is TRBD1 (5 bases). The CDR3 is made up of 16 amino acids. Germline-derived CDR1 and CDR2 are LNHDA and SQIVND (reference sequence). V lost 3 bases to trimming and J lost 5 bases, with 19 bases between them. The CDR3 reads CASSIMGGGGGTEAFF. DNA for the CDR3: TGTGCCAGTAGTATTATGGGCGGCGGGGGAGGAACTGAAGCTTTCTTT. The complete variable domain, with remaining parts taken from reference TRBV19 and TRBJ1-1, reads DGGITQSPKYLFRKEGQNVTLSCEQNLNHDAMYWYRQDPGQGLRLIYYSQIVNDFQKGDIAEGYSVSREKKESFPLTVTSAQKNPTAFYLCASSIMGGGGGTEAFFGQGTRLTVV.

The chain combines TRBV9 with TRBJ2-3, with D perhaps TRBD2 (6 bases). Per germline, CDR1 SGDLS and CDR2 YYNGEE. This CDR3 has 16 amino acids. V gave up 1 base and J gave up 0 bases, with 12 bases separating them. In DNA, the CDR3 is TGTGCCAGCAGCGTACAGGCAGGGACTAGCACAGATACGCAGTATTTT. Translating gives CASSVQAGTSTDTQYF.

The chain employs TRBV7-2 and TRBJ1-2, with 7 positions matching TRBD1. The CDR3 runs 14 residues. Trimming cost V 6 bases and J 3 bases; bases outside gene matches: 7. Germline values: CDR1 SGHTA, CDR2 FQGNSA. The CDR3 sequence is CASSPGTAYYGYTF. DNA of the CDR3: TGTGCCAGCAGTCCCGGGACAGCTTACTATGGCTACACCTTC.

V gene TRBV29-1 combines with J gene TRBJ2-5, with 12 positions matching TRBD2. Germline V lookup: CDR1 SQVTM, CDR2 ANQGSEA. This CDR3 comprises 15 residues. V lost 5 bases, J lost 1 base, and 5 bases stayed unmatched. CDR3: CSVLGLAGTQETQYF. The CDR3 DNA reads TGCAGCGTTCTTGGACTAGCGGGGACCCAAGAGACCCAGTACTTC.

The chain uses TRBV2 and TRBJ2-5; 7 bases are shared with TRBD1. This CDR3 spans 13 amino acids. V lost 5 bases, J lost 5 bases, and 5 bases stayed unmatched. Germline V gene data show CDR1 as SNHLY and CDR2 as FYNNEI. The CDR3 spells CASSNRGPETQYF. The CDR3 DNA is TGTGCCAGCAGTAACAGGGGACCGGAGACCCAGTACTTC.

Notes on this clone: The junction does not match germline at one end; this may be a read error. CDR3 loop: CATSPETVTTGELFF. For the CDR3, the DNA is TGTGCCACCAGCCCCGAGACAGTTACGACCGGGGAGCTGTTTTTT. V is TRBV7-3 and J is TRBJ2-2; possible D gene TRBD1, 5 bases. The CDR3 is made up of 15 amino acids. In germline, CDR1 is SGHTA, CDR2 FQGTGA.

This clone was counted only a few times. The V and J genes are TRBV28 and TRBJ1-5; no clear D. There are 15 residues in the CDR3. The V end was cut by 3 bases, the J end by 3 bases, with 12 bases between. The germline gives CDR1 MDHEN, CDR2 SYDVKM. For the CDR3, the DNA is TGTGCCAGCAGTTTGGCCAACAGAGACAATCAGCCCCAGCATTTT. It codes for CASSLANRDNQPQHF.